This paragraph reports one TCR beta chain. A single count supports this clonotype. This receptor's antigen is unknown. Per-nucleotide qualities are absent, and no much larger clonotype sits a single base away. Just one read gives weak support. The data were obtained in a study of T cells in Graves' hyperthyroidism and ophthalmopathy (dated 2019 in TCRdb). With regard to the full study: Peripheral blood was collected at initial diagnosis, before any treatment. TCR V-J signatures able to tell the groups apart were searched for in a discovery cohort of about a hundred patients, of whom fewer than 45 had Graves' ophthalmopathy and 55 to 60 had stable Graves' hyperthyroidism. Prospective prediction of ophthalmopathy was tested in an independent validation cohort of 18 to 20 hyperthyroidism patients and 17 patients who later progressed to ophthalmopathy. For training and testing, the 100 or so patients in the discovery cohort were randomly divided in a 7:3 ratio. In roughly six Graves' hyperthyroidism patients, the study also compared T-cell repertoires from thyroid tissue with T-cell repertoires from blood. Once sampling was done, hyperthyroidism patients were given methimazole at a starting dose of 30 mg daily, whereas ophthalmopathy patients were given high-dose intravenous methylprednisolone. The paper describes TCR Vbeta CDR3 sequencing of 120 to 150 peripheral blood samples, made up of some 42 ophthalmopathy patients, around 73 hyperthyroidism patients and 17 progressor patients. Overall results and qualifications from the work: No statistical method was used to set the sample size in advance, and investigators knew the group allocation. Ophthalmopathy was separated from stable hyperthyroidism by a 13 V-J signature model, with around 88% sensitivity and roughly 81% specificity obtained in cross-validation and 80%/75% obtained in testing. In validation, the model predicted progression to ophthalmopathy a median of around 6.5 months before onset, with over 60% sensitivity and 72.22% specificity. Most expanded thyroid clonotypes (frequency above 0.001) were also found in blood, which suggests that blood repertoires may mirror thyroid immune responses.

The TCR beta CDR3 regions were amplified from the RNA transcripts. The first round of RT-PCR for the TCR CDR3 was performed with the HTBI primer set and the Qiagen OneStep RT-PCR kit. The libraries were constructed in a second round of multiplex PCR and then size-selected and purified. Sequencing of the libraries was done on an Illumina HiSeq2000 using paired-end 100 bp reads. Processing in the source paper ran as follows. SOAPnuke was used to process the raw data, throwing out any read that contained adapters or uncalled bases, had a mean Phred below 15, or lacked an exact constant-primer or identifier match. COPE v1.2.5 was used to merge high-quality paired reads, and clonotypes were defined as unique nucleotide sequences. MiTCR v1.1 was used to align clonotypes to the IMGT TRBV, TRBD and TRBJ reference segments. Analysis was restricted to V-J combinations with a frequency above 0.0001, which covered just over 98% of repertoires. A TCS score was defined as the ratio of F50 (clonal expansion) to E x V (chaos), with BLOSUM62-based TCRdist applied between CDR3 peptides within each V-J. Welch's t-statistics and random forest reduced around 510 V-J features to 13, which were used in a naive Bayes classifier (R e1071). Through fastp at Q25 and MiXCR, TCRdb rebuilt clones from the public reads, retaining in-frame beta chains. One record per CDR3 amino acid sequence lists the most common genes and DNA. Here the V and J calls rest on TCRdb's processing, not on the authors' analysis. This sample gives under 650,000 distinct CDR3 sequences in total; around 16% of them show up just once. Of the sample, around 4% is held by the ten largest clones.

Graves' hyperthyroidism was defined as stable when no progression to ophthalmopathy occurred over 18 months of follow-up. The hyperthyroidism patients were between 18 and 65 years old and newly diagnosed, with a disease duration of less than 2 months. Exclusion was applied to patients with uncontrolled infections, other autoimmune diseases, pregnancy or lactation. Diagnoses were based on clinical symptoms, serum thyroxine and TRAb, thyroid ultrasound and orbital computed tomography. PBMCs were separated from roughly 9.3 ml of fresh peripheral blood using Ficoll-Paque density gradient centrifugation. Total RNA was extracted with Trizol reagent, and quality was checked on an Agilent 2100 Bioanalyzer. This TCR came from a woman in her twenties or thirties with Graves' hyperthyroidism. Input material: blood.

CDR3 region: CASSPPGQNTEAFF. The nucleotides are TGTGCCAGCAGCCCTCCGGGACAGAACACTGAAGCTTTCTTT. The V and J segments used are TRBV7-3 and TRBJ1-1; a weak D assignment points to TRBD1 (6 bases agree). The CDR3, cysteine through phenylalanine, is 14 amino acids long. The read is trimmed to its CDR3 DNA, 42 bases read in frame from base 1. From a lookup of the germline V gene, CDR1 and CDR2 are SGHTA and FQGTGA. The germline ends are 11 bases apart after V is trimmed by 5 bases and J by 1 base. The full variable domain, completed from the reference TRBV7-3 and TRBJ1-1 proteins outside the CDR3, reads GAGVSQTPSNKVTEKGKYVELRCDPISGHTALYWYRQSLGQGPEFLIYFQGTGAADDSGLPNDRFFAVRPEGSVSTLKIQRTERGDSAVYLCASSPPGQNTEAFFGQGTRLTVV.